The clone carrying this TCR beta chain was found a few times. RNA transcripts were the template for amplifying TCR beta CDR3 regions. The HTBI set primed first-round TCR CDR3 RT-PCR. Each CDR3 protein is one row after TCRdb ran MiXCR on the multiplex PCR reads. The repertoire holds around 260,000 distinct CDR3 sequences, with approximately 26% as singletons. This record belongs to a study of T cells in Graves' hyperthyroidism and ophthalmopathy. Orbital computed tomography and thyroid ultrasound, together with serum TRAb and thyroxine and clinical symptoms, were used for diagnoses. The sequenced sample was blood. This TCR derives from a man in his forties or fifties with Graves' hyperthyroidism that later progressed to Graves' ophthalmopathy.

DNA for the CDR3: TGTGCCAGCAGCCAAGATCCCGGCCGGGTAGCGGGAGTCTACGAGCAGTACTTC. It translates to CASSQDPGRVAGVYEQYF. The chain is built from TRBV3-1 and TRBJ2-7; 9 bases line up with TRBD2. This CDR3 is built from 18 residues. The germline V gene encodes CDR1 LGHDT and CDR2 YNNKEL (reference sequence). V dropped 0 bases and J dropped 3; count of bases not matched to a gene: 12.